This T cell receptor beta chain was documented in a study of shared clonotypes between healthy human individuals. Only CD45RO-negative cells positively selected for CCR7 counted as naive CD8 cells, so terminally differentiated effector memory CD45RA+ cells were excluded. This clone was counted once. Antigen: not known. Overall study findings and caveats: Naive subsets tended to show greater estimated richness than memory subsets. About 5% was the fraction of naive CD4 clonotypes found shared across several donors.

This CDR3 comprises 16 residues. Germline trimming cut 4 bases from V and 0 bases from J; bases unmatched to any gene: 1. The V gene's germline CDR1 is SEHNR and CDR2 FQNEAQ (reference sequence). Study processing details: Filtering differed because ImmunoSEQ produced junction-only sequences that carried no quality scores. This table comes from immunoSEQ multiplex PCR, and its TCRdb copy is limited to in-frame clones, with some not included. The V and J calls and the clone size are those of that table, but D and trimming were determined from the DNA. The profile shows roughly 2,000,000 clones, roughly 93% of them singletons.

The chain carries TRBV7-9 and TRBJ2-3; 13 positions agree with TRBD2. This receptor was obtained from a man aged 18 to 30 in good health. Some clones in this sample may be carry-over from other donors' samples. Sequenced input: naive CD8+ T cells from PBMCs. The CDR3 spells CASSSGLAGSTDTQYF. The CDR3 DNA sequence: TGTGCCAGCAGCTCGGGACTAGCGGGGAGCACAGATACGCAGTATTTT.